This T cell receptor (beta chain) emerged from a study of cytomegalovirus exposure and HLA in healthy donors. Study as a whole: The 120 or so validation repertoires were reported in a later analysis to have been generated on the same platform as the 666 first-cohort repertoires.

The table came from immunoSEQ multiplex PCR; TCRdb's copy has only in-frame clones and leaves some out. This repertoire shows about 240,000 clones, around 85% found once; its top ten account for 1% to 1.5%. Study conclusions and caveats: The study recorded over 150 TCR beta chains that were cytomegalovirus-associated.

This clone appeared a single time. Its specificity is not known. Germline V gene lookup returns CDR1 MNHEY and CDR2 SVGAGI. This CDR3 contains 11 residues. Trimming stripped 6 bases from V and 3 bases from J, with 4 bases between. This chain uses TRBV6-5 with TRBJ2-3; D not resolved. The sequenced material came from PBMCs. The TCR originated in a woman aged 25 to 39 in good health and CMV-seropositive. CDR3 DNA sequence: TGTGCCAGCAGCCAGACAGATACGCAGTATTTT. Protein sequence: CASSQTDTQYF.